This T cell receptor (beta chain) was identified during a study of blood T cell repertoires in COVID-19. TCRdb's copy holds only in-frame clones and misses some; the assay was immunoSEQ multiplex PCR. Altogether roughly 140,000 clones are present, 80% to 90% being singletons, with the ten largest covering approximately 15%. The germline V gene has CDR1 SNHLY and CDR2 FYNNEI. The length of the CDR3 is 11 residues. The V gene lost 8 bases and the J gene lost 1 base, with 6 bases spanning the gap. This chain joins TRBV2 and TRBJ2-7; no reliable D call. The TCR was taken from a woman in her thirties or forties with acute or convalescent COVID-19. Sequencing was performed on peripheral blood. CDR3 sequence reads: CASSNSYEQYF. The CDR3 DNA reads TGTGCCAGCTCCAATTCCTACGAGCAGTACTTC.